This TCR beta chain was obtained from a study of high-grade serous ovarian cancer treatment subgroups. Study at large: Mean per sample: around 14,000 reads, thousands of unique TCR beta rearrangements. Study-wide results and limits: The analyses considered CDR3 and ignored CDR1 and CDR2. Different patients shared almost no repertoire; same-patient tumors shared roughly 0.095 to 0.85.

The V segment lost 0 bases and the J segment 0 bases; nucleotides outside the gene matches: 12. This CDR3 region has 19 residues. The germline CDR1 and CDR2 sequences are SGHRS and YFSETQ. The tumor samples were collected prior to definitive surgery or chemotherapy. As concerns this clone: Its antigen is unidentified.

Repertoires were generated with immunoSEQ multiplex PCR, while TCRdb's copy carries only in-frame clones and drops some. The sample shows some 5,800 clones, more than 75% of them seen only once. The receptor comes from a human donor with high-grade serous ovarian cancer. What was sequenced was tumor tissue. This chain connects TRBV5-1 to TRBJ2-1; TRBD1 aligns across 7 bases. DNA for the CDR3: TGCGCCAGCAGCTTGGCCGGGGACAGCCTATTGAGCTCCTACAATGAGCAGTTCTTC. Encoded protein: CASSLAGDSLLSSYNEQFF.